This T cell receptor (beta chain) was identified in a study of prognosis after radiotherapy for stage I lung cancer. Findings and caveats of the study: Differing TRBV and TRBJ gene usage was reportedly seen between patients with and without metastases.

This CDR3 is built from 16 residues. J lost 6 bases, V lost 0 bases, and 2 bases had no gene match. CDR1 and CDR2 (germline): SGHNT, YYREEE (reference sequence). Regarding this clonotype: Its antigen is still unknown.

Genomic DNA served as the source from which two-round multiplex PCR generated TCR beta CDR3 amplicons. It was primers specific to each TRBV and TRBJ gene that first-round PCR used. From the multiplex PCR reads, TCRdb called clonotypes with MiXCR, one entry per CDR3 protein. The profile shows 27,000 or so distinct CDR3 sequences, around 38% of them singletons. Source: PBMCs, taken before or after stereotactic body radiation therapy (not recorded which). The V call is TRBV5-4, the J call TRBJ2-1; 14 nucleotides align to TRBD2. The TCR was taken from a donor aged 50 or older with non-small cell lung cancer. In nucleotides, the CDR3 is TGTGCCAGCAGCTTGGTGACTAGCGGGGGGGCCAATGAGCAGTTCTTC. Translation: CASSLVTSGGANEQFF. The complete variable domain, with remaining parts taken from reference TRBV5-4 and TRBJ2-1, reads ETGVTQSPTHLIKTRGQQVTLRCSSQSGHNTVSWYQQALGQGPQFIFQYYREEENGRGNFPPRFSGLQFPNYSSELNVNALELDDSALYLCASSLVTSGGANEQFFGPGTRLTVL.